The rows below give T cell receptor beta chains drawn from one sample of a study of cytomegalovirus exposure and HLA in healthy donors. Clones were sequenced by immunoSEQ multiplex PCR, and TCRdb holds only the in-frame ones, with some missing. This table holds 120,000 or so clones, roughly 77% found once. The sample consisted of PBMCs. These receptors were collected from a man in his late teens or twenties in good health and CMV-seronegative. The CDR3 runs from the conserved cysteine through the conserved F or W. Each record gives: CDR3 DNA, CDR3 protein, V gene, D gene, clone size, J gene, CDR3 length. A D gene is named only where the DNA matches it firmly. A row's size may be missing; if present it is once, few, many or a size class.

DNA: TGTGCCAGCAGCTTGGCCCCGGGACAGGGAAACTATGGCTACACCTTC
CDR3: CASSLAPGQGNYGYTF
V: TRBV5-6
D: TRBD1
size: NA
J: TRBJ1-2
length: 16

DNA: TGTGCCAGCAGCAGAGGGAGAGCAGATACGCAGTATTTT
CDR3: CASSRGRADTQYF
V: TRBV7-3
D: NA
size: NA
J: TRBJ2-3
length: 13

DNA: TGTGCCAGCAGCTTAGCGGAAGGGACAGGCTATGGCTACACCTTC
CDR3: CASSLAEGTGYGYTF
V: TRBV7-9
D: TRBD1
size: few
J: TRBJ1-2
length: 15

DNA: TGTGCCAGCACCTCGGGCCCAAGCGGGGGATCTAGCGCAGATACGCAGTATTTT
CDR3: CASTSGPSGGSSADTQYF
V: TRBV5-4
D: TRBD2
size: once
J: TRBJ2-3
length: 18

DNA: TGTGCCAGCAGCTTAGAATGGGACTCGGGCACTGAAGCTTTCTTT
CDR3: CASSLEWDSGTEAFF
V: TRBV7-9
D: NA
size: few
J: TRBJ1-1
length: 15

DNA: TGTGCCAGTAGTATGAAAGGGGGAACTGAAGCTTTCTTT
CDR3: CASSMKGGTEAFF
V: TRBV19
D: NA
size: NA
J: TRBJ1-1
length: 13

DNA: TGTGCCAGCAGCTTATGGACAGTGTCCGGGGAGCTGTTTTTT
CDR3: CASSLWTVSGELFF
V: TRBV11-2
D: NA
size: NA
J: TRBJ2-2
length: 14

DNA: TGTGCCAGCAGTACAGGGACAGGGATGGGCGAGCAGTACTTC
CDR3: CASSTGTGMGEQYF
V: TRBV27
D: TRBD1
size: few
J: TRBJ2-7
length: 14

DNA: TGCGCCAGCGGGGCGGACAGATCCAAAAACATTCAGTACTTC
CDR3: CASGADRSKNIQYF
V: TRBV10-1
D: NA
size: NA
J: TRBJ2-4
length: 14

DNA: TGTGCCAGCAGCTTAGGTGGCGCGGGGGGGTTGGAGACCCAGTACTTC
CDR3: CASSLGGAGGLETQYF
V: TRBV7-7
D: TRBD2
size: once
J: TRBJ2-5
length: 16

DNA: TGTGCCAGCAGCTTAGACAGGGCCTCCTACGAGCAGTACTTC
CDR3: CASSLDRASYEQYF
V: TRBV7-2
D: NA
size: NA
J: TRBJ2-7
length: 14

DNA: TGTGCCAGCAGCTTTCTTTCCGAGGGCTACACCTTC
CDR3: CASSFLSEGYTF
V: TRBV5-6
D: NA
size: NA
J: TRBJ1-2
length: 12

DNA: TGTGCCACCAGCAAGGGGGACAGGGGTCAGCCCCAGCATTTT
CDR3: CATSKGDRGQPQHF
V: TRBV15
D: TRBD1
size: NA
J: TRBJ1-5
length: 14

DNA: TGTGCCAGCAGCTTAGCAGGGAACGGCTACACCTTC
CDR3: CASSLAGNGYTF
V: TRBV5-4
D: NA
size: NA
J: TRBJ1-2
length: 12

DNA: TGTGCCAGCACCCTAGGGGAAGCGAGTTCACCCCTCCACTTT
CDR3: CASTLGEASSPLHF
V: TRBV27
D: NA
size: NA
J: TRBJ1-6
length: 14

DNA: TGTGCCAGCAGCTTGGGCAGGGAGAACACTGAAGCTTTCTTT
CDR3: CASSLGRENTEAFF
V: TRBV5-4
D: NA
size: few
J: TRBJ1-1
length: 14

DNA: TGCGCCAGCAGCACCCGACCACAGGGGACGAACACTGAAGCTTTCTTT
CDR3: CASSTRPQGTNTEAFF
V: TRBV4-1
D: TRBD1
size: NA
J: TRBJ1-1
length: 16

DNA: TGTGCCAGCAGCTCGAGGGGGGGGTACACTGAAGCTTTCTTT
CDR3: CASSSRGGYTEAFF
V: TRBV7-2
D: NA
size: few
J: TRBJ1-1
length: 14

DNA: TGTGCCAGCAGCTTAGCTGAGGGAAATTCACCCCTCCACTTT
CDR3: CASSLAEGNSPLHF
V: TRBV7-6
D: NA
size: NA
J: TRBJ1-6
length: 14

DNA: TGTGCCAGCGGCGGGTCGAACTATGGCTACACCTTC
CDR3: CASGGSNYGYTF
V: TRBV2
D: NA
size: NA
J: TRBJ1-2
length: 12

DNA: TGCGCCAGCAGCCCCGGGGGACAGGGGGCCCATGGCTACACCTTC
CDR3: CASSPGGQGAHGYTF
V: TRBV5-1
D: TRBD1
size: NA
J: TRBJ1-2
length: 15

DNA: TGTGCCACCAGCAGAGATGTCGAAACTAGCGGGGTGGCAGATACGCAGTATTTT
CDR3: CATSRDVETSGVADTQYF
V: TRBV15
D: TRBD2
size: NA
J: TRBJ2-3
length: 18

DNA: TGTGCCACCAGCAGAGATCCTACCCTAGAGACCCAGTACTTC
CDR3: CATSRDPTLETQYF
V: TRBV15
D: NA
size: NA
J: TRBJ2-5
length: 14

DNA: TGTGCCAGCAGGGAGACACAGGGGAACACTGAAGCTTTCTTT
CDR3: CASRETQGNTEAFF
V: TRBV2
D: NA
size: NA
J: TRBJ1-1
length: 14

DNA: TGCGCCACCGCAGGGACTATTCAGTACAATGAGCAGTTCTTC
CDR3: CATAGTIQYNEQFF
V: TRBV10-1
D: TRBD2
size: NA
J: TRBJ2-1
length: 14

DNA: TGTGCCAGCAGCTTAGAAAGGGGCAGGGGTCGGACCCAGTACTTC
CDR3: CASSLERGRGRTQYF
V: TRBV11-2
D: NA
size: NA
J: TRBJ2-5
length: 15

DNA: TGTGCCAGCAGTGATCGTCCGGGACAGGGGGCGAGCGGGGAGCTGTTTTTT
CDR3: CASSDRPGQGASGELFF
V: TRBV25-1
D: TRBD1
size: NA
J: TRBJ2-2
length: 17